This T cell receptor (beta chain) was observed in a study of Ad26.COV2.S vaccination and SARS-CoV-2 variants. General study results and limits: Breadth, reportedly substantial, characterized the spike-specific CD8+ and CD4+ T cell responses after vaccination.

Sequencing was performed with immunoSEQ multiplex PCR; in TCRdb, only in-frame clones are kept and a portion is missing. The data show roughly 350,000 clones, about 88% seen once. The CDR3 totals 18 residues. Germline V gives CDR1 SEHNR, CDR2 FQNEAQ (reference sequence). V lost 5 bases to trimming and J lost 0 bases; unmatched junction nucleotides: 8. The treatment: around 19 received Ad26.COV2.S at low or high dose, single or two shots; about 5 received placebo; per-sample allocation not given. Sampling happened 63 days after the first vaccine or placebo injection. In regard to this clone: Its antigen is undetermined.

The clonotype was recovered from a person between 18 and 59 years old who received the Ad26.COV2.S COVID-19 vaccine or a placebo. The V and J genes are TRBV7-9 and TRBJ2-3; TRBD2 matches 13 bases. Sequencing was performed on peripheral blood, taken in a trial of Ad26.COV2.S vaccine versus placebo. The CDR3 reads CASSPRTSGRPSTDTQYF. The CDR3 coding sequence is TGTGCCAGCAGCCCTCGGACTAGCGGGAGACCTAGCACAGATACGCAGTATTTT. Drawing the rest from reference TRBV7-9 and TRBJ2-3, the complete variable domain is DTGVSQNPRHKITKRGQNVTFRCDPISEHNRLYWYRQTLGQGPEFLTYFQNEAQLEKSRLLSDRFSAERPKGSFSTLEIQRTEQGDSAMYLCASSPRTSGRPSTDTQYFGPGTRLTVL.